One and the same sample provided the 12 T cell receptor beta chains below, sequenced in a study of blood T cell repertoires in COVID-19. The data were produced by immunoSEQ multiplex PCR, yet TCRdb's version contains in-frame clones alone and is incomplete. The repertoire holds a few hundred thousand clones, about 88% seen once, with roughly 2.6% in the top ten. Sequencing input: peripheral blood. These receptor sequences come from a man between 50 and 59 years old who had recovered from COVID-19.

The chain combines TRBV28 with TRBJ1-5; D remains ambiguous. The CDR3 is 15 amino acids. The V gene's germline CDR1 is MDHEN and CDR2 SYDVKM. V lost 2 bases to trimming and J lost 2 bases, with 10 bases between them. CDR3 bases: TGTGCCAGCAGTTTAACCGGGTCACGCAATCAGCCCCAGCATTTT. Encoded protein: CASSLTGSRNQPQHF.

The CDR3 DNA reads TGTGCCAGCTCAACAAACAGGGGAAATGAAAAACTGTTTTTT. As protein: CASSTNRGNEKLFF. This sequence joins TRBV18 and TRBJ1-4; 7 bases are a match to TRBD1. CDR1 and CDR2 (germline): KGHSH, LQKENI. Trimming at V came to 5 bases and at J to 5 bases, leaving 5 bases not matched to a gene. The CDR3 sequence is 14 residues long.

This clone is a singleton in its sample. The chain employs TRBV6-2 or TRBV6-3 and TRBJ2-7, with D maybe TRBD1 (5 bases). This CDR3 comprises 14 residues. V lost 6 bases to trimming and J lost 2 bases, with 14 bases between them. Per the germline V gene, CDR1 is MNHEY and CDR2 is SVGEGT. For the CDR3, the DNA is TGTGCCAGCAGCTGGCAGGGTTTGGCCTACGAGCAGTACTTC. This sequence encodes CASSWQGLAYEQYF.

The chain joins TRBV28 to TRBJ2-3; 7 bases agree with TRBD2. The CDR3 runs to 17 residues. V was clipped by 6 bases and J by 0 bases; unmatched bases: 12. In germline, CDR1 is MDHEN, CDR2 SYDVKM. The CDR3 here is CASSPSRGGRSTDTQYF. The CDR3 DNA is TGTGCCAGCAGCCCATCTCGCGGCGGGAGAAGCACAGATACGCAGTATTTT.

The J gene is TRBJ2-2, the V gene TRBV29-1; D remains unclear. V was clipped by 7 bases and J by 5 bases, with 8 bases between them. The CDR3 totals 11 residues. Germline assignment: CDR1 SQVTM and CDR2 ANQGSEA. CDR3 sequence reads: CSAKQTGELFF. As DNA, the CDR3 is TGCAGCGCAAAACAAACCGGGGAGCTGTTTTTT.

The chain couples TRBV5-5 to TRBJ2-7; D perhaps matches TRBD1 (6 bases). The CDR3 extends over 15 amino acids. The V end was cut by 4 bases, the J end by 3 bases, with 17 bases between. CDR1 and CDR2 from the germline V gene are SGHKS and YYEKEE (reference sequence). The DNA for the CDR3 is TGTGCCAGCAGCCCTCTGGGGGCCTCCGACTACGAGCAGTACTTC. Translated: CASSPLGASDYEQYF.

The V gene is TRBV19, the J gene TRBJ2-5; D is possibly TRBD1 (5 bases). This CDR3 has 12 amino acids. Germline V lookup: CDR1 LNHDA, CDR2 SQIVND (reference sequence). V dropped 7 bases and J dropped 3 bases, with 9 bases sitting between them. The CDR3: CASIDREETQYF. The CDR3 region has the DNA TGTGCCAGTATTGACAGAGAAGAGACCCAGTACTTC.

This clone was observed once. J is TRBJ2-7 and V is TRBV5-1; 8 nucleotides agree with TRBD2. The V segment lost 4 bases and the J segment 1 base; nucleotides outside the gene matches: 7. The germline CDR1 and CDR2 sequences are SGHRS and YFSETQ. The CDR3 contains 15 residues. In nucleotides, the CDR3 is TGCGCCAGCAGCGGCGGGACTAGGAAGTCCTACGAGCAGTACTTC. Encoded protein: CASSGGTRKSYEQYF.

This clone was counted between two and nine times. This chain connects TRBV27 to TRBJ2-7; TRBD2 matches at 9 bases. The ends lost 6 bases at V and 3 bases at J; junction bases unmatched: 9. CDR1 MNHEY and CDR2 SMNVEV come from the germline V gene (reference sequence). The CDR3 has 15 amino acids. DNA of the CDR3: TGTGCCAGCAGCCCTGCCGGGACTAGCTTCTACGAGCAGTACTTC. Translation gives CASSPAGTSFYEQYF.

The chain is built from TRBV28 and TRBJ2-7; D perhaps matches TRBD2 (6 bases). The germline CDR1 and CDR2 sequences are MDHEN and SYDVKM. This CDR3 has 15 amino acids. Trimming shortened V by 2 bases and J by 6 bases, and 17 bases separated the two germline ends. The CDR3, as DNA: TGTGCCAGCAGTTTAGGAGGGGTCGGATTTGGCGAGCAGTACTTC. Translating gives CASSLGGVGFGEQYF. The whole variable domain, filled in from reference TRBV28 and TRBJ2-7, reads DVKVTQSSRYLVKRTGEKVFLECVQDMDHENMFWYRQDPGLGLRLIYFSYDVKMKEKGDIPEGYSVSREKKERFSLILESASTNQTSMYLCASSLGGVGFGEQYFGPGTRLTVT.

V is TRBV27 and J is TRBJ2-5; 9 bases line up with TRBD1. CDR1 MNHEY and CDR2 SMNVEV come from the germline V gene (reference sequence). The CDR3 has 15 amino acids. Trimming cost V 2 bases and J 5 bases; bases outside gene matches: 6. Here the CDR3 DNA reads TGTGCCAGCAGTTTAATTCGGGACAGGGTCGAGACCCAGTACTTC. Amino acid sequence: CASSLIRDRVETQYF.

This clone has a single count. CDR3 sequence reads: CASKMTSGSPGELFF. The CDR3 bases are TGTGCCAGTAAAATGACTAGCGGGAGCCCCGGGGAGCTGTTTTTT. This sequence joins TRBV19 and TRBJ2-2; 12 bases align to TRBD2. The CDR3 totals 15 residues. CDR1 is LNHDA, CDR2 SQIVND, per germline (reference sequence). V lost 7 bases, J lost 6 bases, and 6 bases stayed unmatched.